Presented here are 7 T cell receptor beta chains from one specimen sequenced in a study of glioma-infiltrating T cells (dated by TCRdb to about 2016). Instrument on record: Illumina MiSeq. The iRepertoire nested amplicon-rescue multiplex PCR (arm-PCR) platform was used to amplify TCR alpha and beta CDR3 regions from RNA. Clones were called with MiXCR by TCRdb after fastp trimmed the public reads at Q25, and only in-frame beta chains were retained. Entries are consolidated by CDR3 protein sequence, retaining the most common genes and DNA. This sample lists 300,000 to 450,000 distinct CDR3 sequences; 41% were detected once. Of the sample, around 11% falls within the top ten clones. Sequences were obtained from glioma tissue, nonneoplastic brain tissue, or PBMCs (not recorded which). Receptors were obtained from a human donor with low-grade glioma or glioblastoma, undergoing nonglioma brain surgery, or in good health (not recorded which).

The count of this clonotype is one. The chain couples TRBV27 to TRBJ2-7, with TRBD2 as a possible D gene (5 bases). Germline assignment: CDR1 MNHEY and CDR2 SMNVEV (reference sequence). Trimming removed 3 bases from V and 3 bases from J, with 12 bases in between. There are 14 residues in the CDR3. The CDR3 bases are TGTGCCAGCAGTTTGTCTACGGGAAACTACGAGCAGTACTTC. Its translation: CASSLSTGNYEQYF.

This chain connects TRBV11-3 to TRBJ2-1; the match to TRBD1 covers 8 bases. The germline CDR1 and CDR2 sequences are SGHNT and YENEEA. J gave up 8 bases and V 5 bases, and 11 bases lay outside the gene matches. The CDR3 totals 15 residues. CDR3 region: CASSTGQAPGDEQFF. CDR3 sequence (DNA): TGTGCCAGCAGCACGGGACAGGCACCGGGGGATGAGCAGTTCTTC.

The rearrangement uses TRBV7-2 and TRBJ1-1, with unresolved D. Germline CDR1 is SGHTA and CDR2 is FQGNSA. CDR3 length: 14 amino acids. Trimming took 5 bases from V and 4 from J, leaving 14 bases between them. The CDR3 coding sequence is TGTGCCAGCAGCCAGACAAGGCGGGGCACTGAAGCTTTCTTT. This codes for CASSQTRRGTEAFF.

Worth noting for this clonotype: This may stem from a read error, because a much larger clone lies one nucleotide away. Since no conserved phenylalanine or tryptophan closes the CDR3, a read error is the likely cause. CDR3 sequence reads: CSAGSTWTASNQPQHL. CDR3 coding DNA: TGCAGTGCTGGAAGTACATGGACAGCTAGCAATCAGCCCCAGCATCTT. V is TRBV20-1 and J is TRBJ1-5, with D possibly matching TRBD1 (6 bases). CDR1 and CDR2 from the germline V gene are DFQATT and SNEGSKA (reference sequence). The length of the CDR3 is 16 residues. Deletions cut 5 bases from V and 0 bases from J, with 17 bases between.

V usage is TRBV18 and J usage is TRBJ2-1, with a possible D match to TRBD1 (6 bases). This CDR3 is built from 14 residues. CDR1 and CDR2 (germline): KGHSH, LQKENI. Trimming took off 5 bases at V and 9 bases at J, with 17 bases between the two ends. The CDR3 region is CASSEPRGLSEQFF. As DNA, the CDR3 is TGTGCCAGCTCAGAGCCAAGGGGGTTAAGTGAGCAGTTCTTC. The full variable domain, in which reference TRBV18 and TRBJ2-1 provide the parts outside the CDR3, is NAGVMQNPRHLVRRRGQEARLRCSPMKGHSHVYWYRQLPEEGLKFMVYLQKENIIDESGMPKERFSAEFPKEGPSILRIQQVVRGDSAAYFCASSEPRGLSEQFFGPGTRLTVL.

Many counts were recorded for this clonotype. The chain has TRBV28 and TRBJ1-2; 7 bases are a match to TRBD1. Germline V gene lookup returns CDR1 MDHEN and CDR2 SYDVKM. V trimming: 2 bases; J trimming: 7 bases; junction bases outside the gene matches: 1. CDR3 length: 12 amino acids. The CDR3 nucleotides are TGTGCCAGCAGTTTAGACAGGGCTGGCTACACCTTC. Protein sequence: CASSLDRAGYTF.

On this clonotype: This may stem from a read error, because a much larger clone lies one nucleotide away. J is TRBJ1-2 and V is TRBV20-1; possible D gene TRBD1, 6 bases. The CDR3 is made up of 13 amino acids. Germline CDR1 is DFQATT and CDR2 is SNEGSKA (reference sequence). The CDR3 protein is CSARDPEGDGYIF. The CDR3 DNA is TGCAGTGCTAGAGATCCTGAGGGGGACGGCTACATCTTC.